One sample yielded the 26 T cell receptor beta chains listed below, sequenced in a study of cytomegalovirus exposure and HLA in healthy donors. Some clones are missing from TCRdb's copy, which holds only in-frame ones; the method was immunoSEQ multiplex PCR. The profile shows 120,000 or so clones, roughly 95% of them singletons. Sequencing was performed on PBMCs. These receptors were collected from a man aged 18 to 29 in good health and CMV-seronegative.

The chain has TRBV14 and TRBJ2-5, with 7 bases that match TRBD2. CDR3 length: 15 residues. CDR1 SGHDN and CDR2 FVKESK come from the germline V gene. V shed 0 bases, J shed 1 base, and the junction held 2 bases outside the gene matches. In nucleotides, the CDR3 is TGTGCCAGCAGCCAAGAAGCGGGATTCCAAGAGACCCAGTACTTC. As protein: CASSQEAGFQETQYF.

The V and J genes are TRBV6-1 and TRBJ2-6; D perhaps matches TRBD1 (6 bases). The CDR3 totals 17 residues. Germline V gene sequence: CDR1 MNHNS, CDR2 SASEGT. The V end lost 3 bases, the J end lost 0 bases, and 12 bases lay between the germline ends. The CDR3 region has the DNA TGTGCCAGCAGTGAGAGACAGGCCCGCTCTGGGGCCAACGTCCTGACTTTC. Protein: CASSERQARSGANVLTF.

This chain's CDR3 is CAWSLAGWADTQYF. In DNA, the CDR3 is TGTGCCTGGAGTCTAGCGGGATGGGCAGATACGCAGTATTTT. The V call is TRBV30, the J call TRBJ2-3, with 9 positions matching TRBD2. The germline CDR1 and CDR2 sequences are GTSNPN and SVGIG (reference sequence). The CDR3 runs 14 residues. V dropped 2 bases and J dropped 4; count of bases not matched to a gene: 4. Full variable domain (remainder filled in from reference TRBV30 and TRBJ2-3): SQTIHQWPATLVQPVGSPLSLECTVEGTSNPNLYWYRQAAGRGLQLLFYSVGIGQISSEVPQNLSASRPQDRQFILSSKKLLLSDSGFYLCAWSLAGWADTQYFGPGTRLTVL.

The chain links TRBV28 to TRBJ2-7, with 7 bases aligning to TRBD2. Germline lookup yields CDR1 MDHEN and CDR2 SYDVKM. CDR3 length: 12 amino acids. J was trimmed by 4 bases and V by 6 bases; bases with no gene match: 3. CDR3 DNA: TGTGCCAGCAGAACGGGGGGTTACGAGCAGTACTTC. Protein: CASRTGGYEQYF. Drawing the rest from reference TRBV28 and TRBJ2-7, the complete variable domain is DVKVTQSSRYLVKRTGEKVFLECVQDMDHENMFWYRQDPGLGLRLIYFSYDVKMKEKGDIPEGYSVSREKKERFSLILESASTNQTSMYLCASRTGGYEQYFGPGTRLTVT.

The chain employs TRBV7-3 and TRBJ2-2, with unresolved D. With 5 bases removed from V and 9 bases from J, the gap between germline ends came to 16 bases. The CDR3 length is 14 residues. Per germline, CDR1 SGHTA and CDR2 FQGTGA. The CDR3 protein is CASSLTTDSRELFF. CDR3 nucleotide sequence: TGTGCCAGCAGCCTTACCACCGACTCGAGGGAGCTGTTTTTT. The variable domain in full, completed from reference TRBV7-3 and TRBJ2-2, reads GAGVSQTPSNKVTEKGKYVELRCDPISGHTALYWYRQSLGQGPEFLIYFQGTGAADDSGLPNDRFFAVRPEGSVSTLKIQRTERGDSAVYLCASSLTTDSRELFFGEGSRLTVL.

The chain links TRBV28 to TRBJ2-5, with TRBD1 matching over 8 bases. There are 13 residues in the CDR3. The ends lost 5 bases at V and 5 bases at J; junction bases unmatched: 4. Germline CDR1 and CDR2: MDHEN and SYDVKM. The CDR3 DNA reads as TGTGCCAGCAGTGTACAGGGGGGCGAGACCCAGTACTTC. Protein sequence: CASSVQGGETQYF.

J is TRBJ2-2 and V is TRBV28; 9 bases are a match to TRBD1. This CDR3 comprises 16 residues. Germline V CDR1 and CDR2: MDHEN, SYDVKM. V lost 6 bases to trimming and J lost 4 bases; unmatched junction nucleotides: 9. The CDR3 DNA follows: TGTGCCAGCAGGGGTCGGGGACAGGGAGGCACCGGGGAGCTGTTTTTT. Translation gives CASRGRGQGGTGELFF.

J is TRBJ2-1 and V is TRBV5-1; TRBD2 might be the D (5 bases). Looked up from germline, CDR1 is SGHRS and CDR2 is YFSETQ. The CDR3 spans 12 residues. The ends were cut back, 7 bases at V and 1 base at J, with 6 bases in the middle. This CDR3 reads CASRESYNEQFF. DNA of the CDR3: TGCGCCAGCCGGGAATCCTACAATGAGCAGTTCTTC.

The J gene is TRBJ1-3, the V gene TRBV30, with D unresolved. Germline CDR1 reads GTSNPN; CDR2 reads SVGIG (reference sequence). The CDR3 length is 12 residues. Between the trimmed V and J ends, which lost 4 bases and 4 bases, there was a span of 8 bases. CDR3 DNA sequence: TGTGCCTGGATACAACCGGGAAACACCATATATTTT. Its protein product is CAWIQPGNTIYF.

J is TRBJ1-1 and V is TRBV11-3; the D gene is possibly TRBD1 (5 bases). This CDR3 has 13 amino acids. The ends were cut back, 5 bases at V and 0 bases at J, with 7 bases in the middle. The germline gives CDR1 SGHNT, CDR2 YENEEA. CDR3 protein: CASSLTVNTEAFF. For the CDR3, the DNA is TGTGCCAGCAGCCTGACAGTGAACACTGAAGCTTTCTTT.

The chain combines TRBV18 with TRBJ1-3; D not certain. Germline V CDR1 and CDR2: KGHSH, LQKENI. This CDR3 has 17 residues. V lost 2 bases and J lost 0, with 14 bases in between. This chain's CDR3 is CASSPYWAPHSGNTIYF. DNA for the CDR3: TGTGCCAGCTCACCATATTGGGCGCCTCACTCTGGAAACACCATATATTTT.

This chain connects TRBV27 to TRBJ2-3, with TRBD2 matching 9 bases. The CDR3 length is 15 residues. The germline V gene encodes CDR1 MNHEY and CDR2 SMNVEV (reference sequence). V lost 5 bases, J lost 6 bases, and 9 bases stayed unmatched. The CDR3 reads CASSPAGGLLDTQYF. The CDR3 DNA reads as TGTGCCAGCAGTCCAGCGGGGGGCCTACTGGATACGCAGTATTTT.

The J gene is TRBJ1-1, the V gene TRBV11-3; 8 bases are shared with TRBD1. J lost 1 base, V lost 5 bases, and 9 bases had no gene match. The germline gives CDR1 SGHNT, CDR2 YENEEA. The CDR3 runs to 16 residues. CDR3 sequence reads: CASSPRTGITNTEAFF. CDR3 in DNA: TGTGCCAGCAGCCCCCGGACAGGGATCACGAACACTGAAGCTTTCTTT.

The rearrangement uses TRBV4-3 and TRBJ2-7, with D possibly being TRBD2 (6 bases). V gave up 4 bases and J gave up 4 bases, with 11 bases separating them. Germline CDR1 and CDR2: LGHNA and YSLEER. This CDR3 is built from 13 residues. CDR3 bases: TGCGCCAGCAGCCCCGGCCGGGGGTACGAGCAGTACTTC. Residues: CASSPGRGYEQYF.

This chain joins TRBV6-4 and TRBJ1-1, with D possibly TRBD1 on 5 matching bases. The CDR3 extends over 15 amino acids. CDR1 MRHNA and CDR2 SNTAGT come from the germline V gene. The germline V and J ends were trimmed by 7 bases and 6 bases, with 21 bases remaining between them. The CDR3 DNA reads as TGTGCCAGCAAAGGGGAAGTTGGTAAGGTGGCTGAAGCTTTCTTT. It specifies CASKGEVGKVAEAFF.

The chain links TRBV6-4 to TRBJ2-7; 7 bases line up with TRBD1. Germline CDR1 MRHNA, CDR2 SNTAGT. This CDR3 has 15 residues. Unmatched junction bases numbered 13, after V lost 7 bases and J lost 4 bases. This chain's CDR3 is CASTLDRIRRYEQYF. The CDR3 nucleotides are TGTGCCAGCACCTTGGACAGGATAAGAAGGTACGAGCAGTACTTC.

This chain uses TRBV28 with TRBJ2-7; D call uncertain. V dropped 5 bases and J dropped 6 bases, with 11 bases sitting between them. The germline gives CDR1 MDHEN, CDR2 SYDVKM. The CDR3 sequence is 12 residues long. The CDR3 protein is CASSPSRGEQYF. CDR3 nucleotides: TGTGCCAGCAGTCCATCTCGAGGCGAGCAGTACTTC.

This chain uses TRBV7-9 with TRBJ1-5; no firm D call. The CDR3 has 16 residues. V was pared by 4 bases and J by 2 bases, with 15 bases between. Germline V gene sequence: CDR1 SEHNR, CDR2 FQNEAQ (reference sequence). The CDR3 DNA reads TGTGCCAGCAGCTCCGGACTTATACCAGGCAATCAGCCCCAGCATTTT. It encodes CASSSGLIPGNQPQHF.

The chain is built from TRBV5-1 and TRBJ2-7; D is undetermined. CDR3 length equals 13 residues. Germline CDR1 is SGHRS and CDR2 is YFSETQ. The germline V and J ends were trimmed by 6 bases and 4 bases, with 14 bases remaining between them. The DNA for the CDR3 is TGCGCCAGCATAGAGACACATCGGTACGAGCAGTACTTC. It yields the protein CASIETHRYEQYF.

The rearrangement links TRBV7-2 to TRBJ2-7; TRBD1 aligns across 7 bases. Germline CDR1 and CDR2: SGHTA and FQGNSA. The CDR3 loop spans 15 amino acids. Losses at the gene ends were 1 base for V and 2 bases for J; bases not matched to a gene: 5. The CDR3 loop is CASSLEAGGAYEQYF. CDR3 sequence (DNA): TGTGCCAGCAGCTTAGAGGCAGGGGGAGCCTACGAGCAGTACTTC.

V and J are TRBV11-3 and TRBJ2-1, with TRBD1 matching 8 bases. V shed 5 bases and J 2 bases; nucleotides not matched to a gene: 5. The CDR3 sequence is 15 residues long. Germline V gene sequence: CDR1 SGHNT, CDR2 YENEEA. CDR3 residues: CASSTRTGPYNEQFF. CDR3 in DNA: TGTGCCAGCAGCACTCGGACAGGGCCCTACAATGAGCAGTTCTTC.

The V and J genes are TRBV30 and TRBJ2-5; the D is unclear. Germline V lookup: CDR1 GTSNPN, CDR2 SVGIG (reference sequence). The V end was cut by 5 bases, the J end by 5 bases, with 15 bases between. The CDR3 has 13 amino acids. The CDR3, as DNA: TGTGCCTGGGGAGTTAGCTCGTTCGAGACCCAGTACTTC. It is translated as CAWGVSSFETQYF.

This clone appeared a single time. The CDR3 sequence is CASSLRQGAYGEAFF. The CDR3, as DNA: TGTGCCAGCAGCTTGAGACAGGGGGCGTACGGTGAAGCTTTCTTT. V gene TRBV5-6 combines with J gene TRBJ1-1; 10 positions agree with TRBD1. This CDR3 is built from 15 residues. V was clipped by 1 base and J by 7 bases; unmatched bases: 7. CDR1 and CDR2 (germline): SGHDT, YYEEEE.

Here the CDR3 DNA reads TGTGCCAGCAGCTTAGTAACAGGGTTGTTTTCTGGAAACACCATATATTTT. It yields the protein CASSLVTGLFSGNTIYF. This chain uses TRBV7-2 with TRBJ1-3, with D tentatively TRBD1 (6 bases). This CDR3 has 17 amino acids. Germline V gene lookup returns CDR1 SGHTA and CDR2 FQGNSA. Trimming stripped 1 base from V and 1 base from J, with 14 bases between.

V usage is TRBV7-3 and J usage is TRBJ2-5, with 10 bases that match TRBD2. The CDR3 totals 18 residues. Germline-derived CDR1 and CDR2 are SGHTA and FQGTGA. Unmatched junction bases numbered 13, after V lost 3 bases and J lost 3 bases. The CDR3 sequence: CASSFSGRIGISKETQYF. CDR3 nucleotide sequence: TGTGCCAGCAGCTTTAGCGGGAGGATCGGCATTTCGAAAGAGACCCAGTACTTC.

The CDR3 nucleotides are TGTGCAACTTCCTGGGGGGTTTGGGGCTACACCTTC. Its protein product is CATSWGVWGYTF. The chain carries TRBV27 and TRBJ1-2; D is possibly TRBD1 (5 bases). Germline V lookup: CDR1 MNHEY, CDR2 SMNVEV (reference sequence). The CDR3 spans 12 residues.